A selection of T cell receptor beta chains follows, all from one sample in a study of Ad26.COV2.S vaccination and SARS-CoV-2 variants. Libraries were prepared by immunoSEQ multiplex PCR; TCRdb keeps only in-frame clonotypes and omits some of them. In the table there are 510,000 or so clones, roughly 87% of which are singletons. This material consisted of peripheral blood, taken in a trial of Ad26.COV2.S vaccine versus placebo. These receptors all stem from a person aged 18-65 years who received the Ad26.COV2.S COVID-19 vaccine or a placebo. CDR3s include the opening cysteine and the closing phenylalanine or tryptophan. Each record gives: J gene, clone size, D gene, V gene, CDR3 protein, CDR3 DNA. D genes are given only for firm matches. Only part of the rows carry a size: once, few, many, or a class if the clone is expanded.

TRBJ1-5 | . | . | TRBV7-2 | CASSATGNQPQHF | TGTGCCAGCAGCGCGACAGGCAATCAGCCCCAGCATTTT
TRBJ2-7 | . | . | TRBV19 | CLACPGDEQYF | TGTCTCGCCTGCCCCGGTGACGAGCAGTACTTC
TRBJ2-7 | . | . | TRBV28 | CASTRGSYEQYF | TGTGCCAGCACCCGGGGCTCCTACGAGCAGTACTTC
TRBJ2-1 | . | . | TRBV24-1 | CATSDIHGGTPQFF | TGTGCCACCAGTGATATCCATGGGGGGACACCGCAGTTCTTC
TRBJ1-4 | . | TRBD1 | TRBV7-2 | CASSSTGATNEKLFF | TGTGCCAGCAGCTCAACAGGGGCAACTAATGAAAAACTGTTTTTT
TRBJ2-7 | . | TRBD2 | TRBV7-2 | CASSPTPAGGPNF | TGTGCCAGCAGCCCGACCCCAGCGGGAGGACCAAACTTC
TRBJ1-1 | . | . | TRBV2 | CANYYGTQNTEAFF | TGTGCCAACTACTACGGGACACAGAACACTGAAGCTTTCTTT
TRBJ2-1 | . | . | TRBV5-1 | CASSLGGTEYNEQFF | TGCGCCAGCAGCTTGGGTGGGACCGAATACAATGAGCAGTTCTTC
TRBJ1-1 | . | . | TRBV18 | CASSQNRDSEAFF | TGTGCCAGCTCACAAAACAGGGACTCTGAAGCTTTCTTT
TRBJ2-1 | . | TRBD2 | TRBV6-2/TRBV6-3 | CASSFPSTGTTYNEQFF | TGTGCCAGCAGTTTCCCAAGTACCGGGACTACCTACAATGAGCAGTTCTTC
TRBJ1-4 | . | . | TRBV7-9 | CASSLDEGEKLFF | TGTGCCAGCAGCTTAGATGAGGGTGAAAAACTGTTTTTT
TRBJ1-1 | . | . | TRBV19 | CASSISELTEAFF | TGTGCCAGTAGTATTTCAGAGCTCACTGAAGCTTTCTTT
TRBJ1-6 | . | . | TRBV28 | CASSEGQSKNSPLHF | TGTGCCAGCAGTGAAGGACAGAGTAAAAATTCACCCCTCCACTTT
TRBJ2-7 | . | . | TRBV4-3 | CASSQDLGYYEQYF | TGCGCCAGCAGCCAAGACCTAGGGTACTACGAGCAGTACTTC
TRBJ2-7 | once | TRBD1 | TRBV3-1/TRBV3-2 | CASSPRTGRIYEQYF | TGTGCCAGCAGCCCCCGGACAGGGCGAATCTACGAGCAGTACTTC
TRBJ2-1 | . | TRBD2 | TRBV5-1 | CASRQTSGYNEQFF | TGCGCCAGCAGGCAGACTAGCGGATACAATGAGCAGTTCTTC
TRBJ2-7 | . | TRBD2 | TRBV6-2/TRBV6-3 | CASSRGLGRGRNEQYF | TGTGCCAGCAGTCGGGGACTAGGAAGGGGTCGGAACGAGCAGTACTTC
TRBJ2-5 | . | TRBD2 | TRBV6-4 | CASSDPRRAGVKSQETQYF | TGTGCCAGCAGTGACCCTCGCCGAGCGGGAGTGAAGTCCCAAGAGACCCAGTACTTC
TRBJ1-1 | once | . | TRBV3-1/TRBV3-2 | CASSQTWRGTEAFF | TGTGCCAGCAGCCAAACCTGGAGGGGCACTGAAGCTTTCTTT
TRBJ2-7 | . | . | TRBV7-8 | CASSPGGGWYEQYF | TGTGCCAGCAGCCCAGGAGGTGGGTGGTACGAGCAGTACTTC
TRBJ1-2 | . | . | TRBV28 | CASSLGGGYTF | TGTGCCAGCAGTTTAGGGGGGGGCTACACCTTC
TRBJ1-6 | once | . | TRBV6-2/TRBV6-3 | CASSYRATGADSPLHF | TGTGCCAGCAGTTACCGGGCGACAGGTGCGGATTCACCCCTCCACTTT
TRBJ2-7 | few | . | TRBV5-4 | CASSLDSGYTYF | TGTGCCAGCAGCTTGGATTCAGGGTATACGTACTTC
TRBJ1-5 | . | . | TRBV10-3 | CAISGSLDGGSNQPQHF | TGTGCCATCAGTGGTTCCCTGGACGGTGGGAGCAATCAGCCCCAGCATTTT
TRBJ2-1 | . | TRBD2 | TRBV5-1 | CASSLARTLAGAEDEQFF | TGCGCCAGCAGCTTGGCTCGTACACTAGCGGGAGCAGAGGATGAGCAGTTCTTC
TRBJ2-2 | . | TRBD1 | TRBV6-6 | CASNQDRPTGELFF | TGTGCCAGCAATCAGGACAGGCCAACCGGGGAGCTGTTTTTT
TRBJ1-5 | . | . | TRBV24-1 | CATSDSRQPNQPQHF | TGTGCCACCAGTGACTCCCGACAGCCCAATCAGCCCCAGCATTTT
TRBJ2-7 | few | . | TRBV6-5 | CASSSATGRPYEQYF | TGTGCCAGCTCTTCCGCCACGGGACGGCCCTACGAGCAGTACTTC
TRBJ1-4 | . | . | TRBV19 | CASSIQGRNEKLFF | TGTGCCAGTAGTATACAGGGGCGGAATGAAAAACTGTTTTTT
TRBJ1-3 | . | . | TRBV29-1 | CSVGGDPSGNTIYF | TGCAGCGTTGGCGGGGATCCGTCCGGAAACACCATATATTTT
TRBJ2-1 | . | TRBD2 | TRBV4-3 | CASSPRLATDKNEQFF | TGCGCCAGCAGCCCGCGACTAGCCACGGACAAAAATGAGCAGTTCTTC
TRBJ2-3 | few | TRBD2 | TRBV5-4 | CASSRSGRAADTQYF | TGTGCCAGCAGCCGTAGCGGGAGGGCAGCAGATACGCAGTATTTT
TRBJ2-4 | . | . | TRBV9 | CASSARGDRGNIQYF | TGTGCCAGCAGCGCCCGGGGAGATCGGGGAAACATTCAGTACTTC
TRBJ1-1 | . | . | TRBV20-1 | CSASDNGITEAFF | TGCAGTGCTAGTGACAACGGAATCACTGAAGCTTTCTTT
TRBJ2-7 | . | TRBD1 | TRBV3-1/TRBV3-2 | CASSRGQSNYEQYF | TGTGCCAGCAGCCGGGGACAGAGTAACTACGAGCAGTACTTC
TRBJ2-2 | . | . | TRBV19 | CASSIQGPNTGELFF | TGTGCCAGTAGTATACAGGGACCTAACACCGGGGAGCTGTTTTTT
TRBJ2-1 | . | . | TRBV4-1 | CASSQDGAGNYNEQFF | TGCGCCAGCAGCCAAGACGGGGCGGGGAACTACAATGAGCAGTTCTTC
TRBJ1-2 | . | . | TRBV4-3 | CASSQEAGHDYGYTF | TGCGCCAGCAGCCAAGAAGCGGGTCATGACTATGGCTACACCTTC
TRBJ2-5 | . | TRBD2 | TRBV2 | CASRGLAGVGETQYF | TGTGCCAGCAGGGGACTAGCGGGAGTAGGAGAGACCCAGTACTTC
TRBJ2-7 | . | . | TRBV18 | CASSLTANYEQYF | TGTGCCAGCTCCCTCACGGCCAATTACGAGCAGTACTTC
TRBJ2-3 | . | TRBD2 | TRBV27 | CASSPSGTTDTQYF | TGTGCCAGCAGCCCTAGCGGGACCACAGATACGCAGTATTTT
TRBJ2-2 | . | TRBD2 | TRBV7-8 | CASSVAGGPAGELFF | TGTGCCAGCAGTGTAGCGGGAGGGCCGGCCGGGGAGCTGTTTTTT
TRBJ1-1 | . | TRBD1 | TRBV10-3 | CAISESNRGDTEAFF | TGTGCCATCAGTGAGTCAAACAGGGGTGACACTGAAGCTTTCTTT
TRBJ1-1 | few | . | TRBV10-3 | CAISPDGRRAFF | TGTGCCATCAGTCCAGACGGAAGAAGGGCTTTCTTT
TRBJ2-3 | once | . | TRBV19 | CASSPDGEDTQYF | TGTGCCAGTAGCCCAGACGGAGAAGATACGCAGTATTTT
TRBJ1-6 | . | . | TRBV5-6 | CASSLDIQGGFYSNSPLHF | TGTGCCAGCAGCTTGGATATACAGGGCGGGTTCTATTCGAATTCACCCCTCCACTTT
TRBJ1-1 | . | . | TRBV7-2 | CASSFRGLGDTEAFF | TGTGCCAGCAGCTTCCGGGGCCTTGGGGACACTGAAGCTTTCTTT
TRBJ2-7 | . | . | TRBV19 | CASSIVDRDEQYF | TGTGCCAGTAGTATAGTCGATCGGGACGAGCAGTACTTC
TRBJ2-1 | . | . | TRBV4-2 | CASSQRVGQIYNEQFF | TGTGCCAGCAGCCAGCGGGTTGGACAGATTTACAATGAGCAGTTCTTC
TRBJ1-1 | . | . | TRBV21-1 | CASVLTGPSTEAFF | TGTGCCAGCGTCCTGACAGGGCCCAGCACTGAAGCTTTCTTT
TRBJ1-1 | . | TRBD1 | TRBV6-2/TRBV6-3 | CASSYGTGRTEAFF | TGTGCCAGCAGTTATGGGACAGGGCGCACTGAAGCTTTCTTT
TRBJ2-2 | . | . | TRBV28 | CASSLDRPNTGELFF | TGTGCCAGCAGTTTGGACAGACCGAACACCGGGGAGCTGTTTTTT
TRBJ2-7 | once | TRBD1 | TRBV5-6 | CASSRVGQGLYEQYF | TGTGCCAGCAGCCGCGTAGGACAGGGGTTATACGAGCAGTACTTC
TRBJ2-1 | . | . | TRBV6-5 | CASSSASNNEQFF | TGTGCCAGCAGTTCGGCTAGCAACAATGAGCAGTTCTTC
TRBJ2-7 | once | TRBD1 | TRBV6-6 | CASSPKTGKVSVQYF | TGTGCCAGCAGTCCGAAGACAGGGAAGGTTAGCGTGCAGTACTTC
TRBJ1-5 | . | . | TRBV28 | CASNSGAVNQPQHF | TGTGCCAGCAATAGCGGGGCAGTCAATCAGCCCCAGCATTTT
TRBJ1-1 | . | . | TRBV6-6 | CASEKAGANTEAFF | TGTGCCAGCGAGAAGGCGGGGGCCAACACTGAAGCTTTCTTT